The 5 T cell receptor beta chains given below trace back to one sample, sequenced in a study of blood T cell repertoires in COVID-19. Data came from immunoSEQ multiplex PCR; TCRdb stores just in-frame clones and leaves some out. The data contain about 66,000 clones, around nine tenths of them seen just once; the ten biggest clones take up approximately 1.5%. Source material: peripheral blood. These receptors were collected from a man aged 55 to 70 with acute or convalescent COVID-19.

V gene TRBV5-1 combines with J gene TRBJ1-1; unclear D gene. The CDR3 totals 15 residues. Between the trimmed V and J ends, which lost 0 bases and 3 bases, there was a span of 12 bases. Per the germline V gene, CDR1 is SGHRS and CDR2 is YFSETQ. The CDR3 nucleotides are TGCGCCAGCAGCTTGGTTTGGGTTGAGGACACTGAAGCTTTCTTT. It specifies CASSLVWVEDTEAFF.

The chain links TRBV21-1 to TRBJ2-5; the D call TRBD2 from the table was never checked on the DNA. TRBV21-1 is a listed pseudogene. The CDR3 is made up of 18 amino acids. The CDR3 DNA reads TGTGCCAGCAGCTCCTCCCCCCGGGGGGAGGAGACCCAAGAGACCCAGTACTTC. It is translated as CASSSSPRGEETQETQYF.

This sequence joins TRBV24-1 and TRBJ2-5, with 12 bases matching TRBD1. CDR1 KGHDR and CDR2 SFDVKD come from the germline V gene. The CDR3 has 17 amino acids. V trimming: 4 bases; J trimming: 4 bases; junction bases outside the gene matches: 9. The CDR3 bases are TGTGCCACCAGTGACTACCGGGACAGGGGGCGAGGAGAGACCCAGTACTTC. Translating it yields CATSDYRDRGRGETQYF.

This chain joins TRBV7-9 and TRBJ1-2; D ambiguous. In germline, CDR1 is SEHNR, CDR2 FQNEAQ (reference sequence). V lost 2 bases and J lost 3, with 10 bases in between. The CDR3 sequence is 14 residues long. The CDR3: CASSLSLQDYGYTF. CDR3 bases: TGTGCCAGCAGCTTATCACTCCAGGACTATGGCTACACCTTC.

V is TRBV30 and J is TRBJ1-3; D is undetermined. Germline loops: CDR1 GTSNPN, CDR2 SVGIG (reference sequence). This CDR3 is 13 amino acids long. Trimming cost V 1 base and J 9 bases, with 13 bases left between them. CDR3 coding DNA: TGTGCCTGGAGTGAGACGACTCACGCCACCATATATTTT. This sequence encodes CAWSETTHATIYF.